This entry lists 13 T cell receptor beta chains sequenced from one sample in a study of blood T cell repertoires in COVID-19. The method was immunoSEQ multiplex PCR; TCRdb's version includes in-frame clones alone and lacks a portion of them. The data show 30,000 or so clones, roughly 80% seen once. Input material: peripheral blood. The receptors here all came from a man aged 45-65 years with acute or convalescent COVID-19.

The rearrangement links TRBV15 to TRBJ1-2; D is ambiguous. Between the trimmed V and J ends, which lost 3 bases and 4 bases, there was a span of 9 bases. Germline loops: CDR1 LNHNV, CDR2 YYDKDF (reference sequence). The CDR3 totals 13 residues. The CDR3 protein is CATSSGSPYGYTF. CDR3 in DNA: TGTGCCACCAGCAGCGGGTCTCCCTATGGCTACACCTTC. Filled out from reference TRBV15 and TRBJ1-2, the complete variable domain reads DAMVIQNPRYQVTQFGKPVTLSCSQTLNHNVMYWYQQKSSQAPKLLFHYYDKDFNNEADTPDNFQSRRPNTSFCFLDIRSPGLGDTAMYLCATSSGSPYGYTFGSGTRLTVV.

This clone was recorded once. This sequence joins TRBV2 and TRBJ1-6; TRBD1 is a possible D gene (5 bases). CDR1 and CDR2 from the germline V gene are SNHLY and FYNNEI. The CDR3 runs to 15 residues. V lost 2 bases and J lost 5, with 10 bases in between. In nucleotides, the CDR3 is TGTGCCAGCAGTGAAAACCCAGGGAATAATTCACCCCTCCACTTT. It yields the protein CASSENPGNNSPLHF.

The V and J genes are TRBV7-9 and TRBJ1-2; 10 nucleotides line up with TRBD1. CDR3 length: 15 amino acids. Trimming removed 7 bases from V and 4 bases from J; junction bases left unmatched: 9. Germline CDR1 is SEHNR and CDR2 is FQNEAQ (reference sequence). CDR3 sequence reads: CASTSDRGGVYGYTF. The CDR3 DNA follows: TGTGCCAGCACCTCGGACAGGGGGGGTGTCTATGGCTACACCTTC. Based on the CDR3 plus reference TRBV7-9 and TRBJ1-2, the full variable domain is DTGVSQNPRHKITKRGQNVTFRCDPISEHNRLYWYRQTLGQGPEFLTYFQNEAQLEKSRLLSDRFSAERPKGSFSTLEIQRTEQGDSAMYLCASTSDRGGVYGYTFGSGTRLTVV.

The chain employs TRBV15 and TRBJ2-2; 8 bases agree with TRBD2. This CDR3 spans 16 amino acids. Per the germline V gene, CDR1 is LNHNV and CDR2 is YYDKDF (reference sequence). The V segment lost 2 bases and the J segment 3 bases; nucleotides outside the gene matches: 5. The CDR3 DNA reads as TGTGCCACCAGCAGACAAGCGGGAGTGGACACCGGGGAGCTGTTTTTT. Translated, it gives CATSRQAGVDTGELFF.

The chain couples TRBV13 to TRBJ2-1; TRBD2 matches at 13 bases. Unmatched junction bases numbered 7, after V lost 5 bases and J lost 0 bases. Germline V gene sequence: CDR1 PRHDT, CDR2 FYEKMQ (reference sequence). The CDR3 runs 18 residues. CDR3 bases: TGTGCCAGCAGCGAGGGACTAGCGGGGCCGAGCTCCTACAATGAGCAGTTCTTC. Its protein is CASSEGLAGPSSYNEQFF.

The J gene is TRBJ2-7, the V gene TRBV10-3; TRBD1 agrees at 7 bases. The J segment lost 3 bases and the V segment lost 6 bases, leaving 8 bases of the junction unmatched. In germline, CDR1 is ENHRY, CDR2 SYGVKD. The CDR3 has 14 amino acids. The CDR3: CAIRVQGEGYEQYF. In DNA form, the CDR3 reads TGTGCCATCAGGGTTCAGGGGGAAGGCTACGAGCAGTACTTC.

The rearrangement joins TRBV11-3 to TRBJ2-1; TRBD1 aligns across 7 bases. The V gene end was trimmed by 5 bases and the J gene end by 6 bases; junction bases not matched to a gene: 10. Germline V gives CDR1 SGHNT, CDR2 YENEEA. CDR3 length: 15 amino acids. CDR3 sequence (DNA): TGTGCCAGCAGCCTCGGACAGGTATTGTCCAATGAGCAGTTCTTC. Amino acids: CASSLGQVLSNEQFF. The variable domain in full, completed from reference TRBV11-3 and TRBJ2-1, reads EAGVVQSPRYKIIEKKQPVAFWCNPISGHNTLYWYLQNLGQGPELLIRYENEEAVDDSQLPKDRFSAERLKGVDSTLKIQPAELGDSAVYLCASSLGQVLSNEQFFGPGTRLTVL.

The chain's CDR3 is CASSQVGLLAGENNEQFF. The CDR3 DNA reads TGTGCCAGCAGCCAAGTAGGGTTACTAGCGGGAGAAAACAATGAGCAGTTCTTC. The chain joins TRBV4-2 to TRBJ2-1, with TRBD2 identical over 11 bases. V lost 1 base to trimming and J lost 5 bases; unmatched junction nucleotides: 10. The CDR3 length is 18 residues. Germline-derived CDR1 and CDR2 are LGHNA and YNFKEQ.

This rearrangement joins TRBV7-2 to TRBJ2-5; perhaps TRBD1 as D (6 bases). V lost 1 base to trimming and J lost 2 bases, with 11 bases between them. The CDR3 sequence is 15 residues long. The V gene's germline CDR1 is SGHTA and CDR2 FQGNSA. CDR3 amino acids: CASSLVNRVQETQYF. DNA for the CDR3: TGTGCCAGCAGCTTAGTAAACAGGGTTCAAGAGACCCAGTACTTC.

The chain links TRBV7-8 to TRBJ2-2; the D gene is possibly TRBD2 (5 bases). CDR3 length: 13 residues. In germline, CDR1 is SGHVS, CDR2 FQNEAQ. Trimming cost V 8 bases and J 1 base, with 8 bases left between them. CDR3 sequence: CASFGENTGELFF. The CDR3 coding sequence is TGTGCCAGCTTCGGGGAGAACACCGGGGAGCTGTTTTTT.

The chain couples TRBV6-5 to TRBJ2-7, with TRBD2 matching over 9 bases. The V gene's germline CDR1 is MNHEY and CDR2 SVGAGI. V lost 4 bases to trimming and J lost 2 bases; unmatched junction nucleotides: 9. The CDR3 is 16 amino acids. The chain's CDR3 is CASSLYSGSETYEQYF. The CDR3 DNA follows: TGTGCCAGCAGTTTATATAGCGGGAGCGAGACCTACGAGCAGTACTTC.

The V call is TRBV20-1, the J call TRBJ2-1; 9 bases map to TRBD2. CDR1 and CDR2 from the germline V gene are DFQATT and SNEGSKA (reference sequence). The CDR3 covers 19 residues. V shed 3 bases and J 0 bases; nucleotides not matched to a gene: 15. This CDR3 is CSASTPRLAGLSSYNEQFF. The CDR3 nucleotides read TGCAGTGCTAGTACCCCGAGGCTAGCGGGACTGTCCTCCTACAATGAGCAGTTCTTC.

The CDR3 bases are TGTGCCAGCAGTCCGGGATTACAAGAGACCCAGTACTTC. Its translation is CASSPGLQETQYF. This sequence joins TRBV6-5 and TRBJ2-5; maybe TRBD2 (5 bases). The V gene lost 5 bases and the J gene lost 2 bases, with 9 bases spanning the gap. This CDR3 spans 13 amino acids. The germline V gene has CDR1 MNHEY and CDR2 SVGAGI.